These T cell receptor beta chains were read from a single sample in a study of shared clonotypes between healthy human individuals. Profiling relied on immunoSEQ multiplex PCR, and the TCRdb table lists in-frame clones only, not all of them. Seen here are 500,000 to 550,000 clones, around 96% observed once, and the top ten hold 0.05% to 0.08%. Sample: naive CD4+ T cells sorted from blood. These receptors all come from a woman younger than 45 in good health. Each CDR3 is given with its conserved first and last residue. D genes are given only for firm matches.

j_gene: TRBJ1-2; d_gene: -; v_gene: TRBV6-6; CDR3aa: CASSYSPGRGGYTF
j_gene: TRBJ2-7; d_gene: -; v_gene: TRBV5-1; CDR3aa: CASKGSIGPSYEQYF
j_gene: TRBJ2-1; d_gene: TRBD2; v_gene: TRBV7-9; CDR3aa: CASSLAPTSGSYNEQFF
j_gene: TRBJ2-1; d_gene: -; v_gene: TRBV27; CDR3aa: CASSRVYNEQFF
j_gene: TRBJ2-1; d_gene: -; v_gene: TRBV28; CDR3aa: CASSGDVGYNEQFF
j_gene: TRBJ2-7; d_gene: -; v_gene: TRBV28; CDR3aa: CASSSFPGGKRDYEQYF
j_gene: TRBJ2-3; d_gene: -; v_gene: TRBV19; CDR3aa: CASSIGAAQDTQYF
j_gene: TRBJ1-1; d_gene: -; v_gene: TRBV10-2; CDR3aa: CASSELHSGGTEAFF
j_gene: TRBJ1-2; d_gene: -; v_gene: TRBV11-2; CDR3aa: CASSLDSGSHGYTF
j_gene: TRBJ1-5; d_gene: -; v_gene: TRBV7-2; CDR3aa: CASSPNRGPQHF
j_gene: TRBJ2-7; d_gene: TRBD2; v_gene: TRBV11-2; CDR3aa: CASSPIAGGYEQYF
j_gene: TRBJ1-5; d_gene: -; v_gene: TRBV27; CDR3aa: CASSARAGANQPQHF
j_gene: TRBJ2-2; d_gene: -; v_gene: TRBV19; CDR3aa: CASSRTELNTGELFF
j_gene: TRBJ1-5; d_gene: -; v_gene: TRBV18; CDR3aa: CASSDRDVEQPQHF
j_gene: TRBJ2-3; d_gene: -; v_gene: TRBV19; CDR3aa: CASSYSTGQWDTQYF
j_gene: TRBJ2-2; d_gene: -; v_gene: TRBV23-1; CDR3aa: CASSQSVQANTGELFF
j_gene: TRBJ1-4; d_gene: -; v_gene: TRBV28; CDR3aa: CASSLGPPTTSPNEKLFF
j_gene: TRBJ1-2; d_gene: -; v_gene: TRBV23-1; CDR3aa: CASSQLGIIDF